Listed here is a single TCR beta chain. The entry originates in a study of cytomegalovirus exposure and HLA in healthy donors. Unmatched junction bases numbered 7, after V lost 3 bases and J lost 4 bases. CDR3 length: 15 residues. Germline CDR1 reads MNHEY; CDR2 reads SMNVEV (reference sequence). It was with 60 Vbeta and 13 Jbeta primers that the PCR ran. Profiled with immunoSEQ multiplex PCR; TCRdb holds only in-frame clones, not every one. This table has around 180,000 clones, around three quarters appearing once. The source material was PBMCs. This receptor was identified in a woman aged 40 to 50 in good health and CMV-seronegative. This chain joins TRBV27 and TRBJ1-2, with 8 bases that match TRBD1. The CDR3 DNA reads as TGTGCCAGCAGTTTCAGGGGGCTCGGCTCCTATGGCTACACCTTC. This gives the protein CASSFRGLGSYGYTF.